The 9 T cell receptor beta chains below were found in one sample sequenced in a study of shared clonotypes between healthy human individuals (dated by TCRdb to 2019 to 2021). Library prep was done by the immunoSEQ multiplex PCR assay. The table comes from immuneACCESS by way of TCRdb, which keeps in-frame sequences with V and J called. Part of the clones is missing from these tables; in studies checked, under half for an unresolved V gene and the rest for unknown reasons. This sample holds about 490,000 clones; 79% were observed only once. Clones ranked in the top ten supply roughly 12% of the sample. The specimen was PBMCs. The receptors here all came from a woman aged 35 to 49 in good health. Some clones in this sample may be carry-over from other donors' samples.

The gene calls are TRBV5-4 and TRBJ2-7; tentatively, D is TRBD1 or TRBD2 (5 bases each). CDR1 SGHNT and CDR2 YYREEE come from the germline V gene (reference sequence). The V end lost 5 bases, the J end lost 2 bases, and 17 bases lay between the germline ends. This CDR3 is built from 15 residues. CDR3 in DNA: TGTGCCAGCAGTCCCGGGACCTTGGGACCCTACGAGCAGTACTTC. Its protein is CASSPGTLGPYEQYF.

The chain joins TRBV5-6 to TRBJ2-3; TRBD2 aligns across 7 bases. The ends lost 2 bases at V and 2 bases at J; junction bases unmatched: 5. This CDR3 contains 15 residues. The germline V gene has CDR1 SGHDT and CDR2 YYEEEE. The CDR3 bases are TGTGCCAGCAGCTTTGTTGCGGGAGCCACAGATACGCAGTATTTT. Its protein product is CASSFVAGATDTQYF.

The genes are TRBV7-9 and TRBJ2-7; D remains ambiguous. Trimming cost V 4 bases and J 6 bases, with 10 bases left between them. Germline V gene sequence: CDR1 SEHNR, CDR2 FQNEAQ (reference sequence). This CDR3 contains 12 residues. Here the CDR3 DNA reads TGTGCCAGCAGCTCCGGGCACGGCGAGCAGTACTTC. Translated, it gives CASSSGHGEQYF.

The chain links TRBV7-9 to TRBJ2-2; tentatively, D is TRBD1 (5 bases). Trimming removed 11 bases from V and 0 bases from J, with 7 bases in between. This CDR3 contains 12 residues. Germline V CDR1 and CDR2: SEHNR, FQNEAQ (reference sequence). The CDR3 DNA sequence: TGTGCCTTGACAGCGAACACCGGGGAGCTGTTTTTT. Amino acids: CALTANTGELFF.

The CDR3 DNA follows: TGTGCCAGCAGCCCCGACATAGCGGGTAATGAAAAACTGTTTTTT. This sequence encodes CASSPDIAGNEKLFF. This chain connects TRBV7-2 to TRBJ1-4; D is unclear. V lost 5 bases and J 4 bases, leaving 14 bases between the germline ends. This CDR3 has 15 amino acids. Germline loops: CDR1 SGHTA, CDR2 FQGNSA.

The chain carries TRBV19 and TRBJ2-7; D might be TRBD2 (6 bases). The germline V gene encodes CDR1 LNHDA and CDR2 SQIVND (reference sequence). The CDR3 is 15 amino acids. Trimming pared 5 bases from V and 0 bases from J, leaving 14 bases between. The CDR3 coding sequence is TGTGCCAGTAGTGCTGGGACTCCGAGCTCCTACGAGCAGTACTTC. This sequence encodes CASSAGTPSSYEQYF.

J is TRBJ1-1 and V is TRBV6-5; D might be TRBD1 (6 bases). The germline V gene has CDR1 MNHEY and CDR2 SVGAGI. The CDR3 has 15 residues. V was clipped by 0 bases and J by 10 bases, with 18 bases between them. This chain's CDR3 is CASSYSGAGERAAFF. The CDR3 bases are TGTGCCAGCAGTTACTCGGGGGCAGGGGAACGGGCAGCTTTCTTT.

V usage is TRBV19 and J usage is TRBJ2-5, with TRBD2 matching 7 bases. J gave up 1 base and V 3 bases, and 5 bases lay outside the gene matches. This CDR3 comprises 15 residues. CDR1 and CDR2 from the germline V gene are LNHDA and SQIVND (reference sequence). This CDR3 reads CASSIQGGPQETQYF. The CDR3 coding sequence is TGTGCCAGTAGTATCCAGGGAGGGCCCCAAGAGACCCAGTACTTC.

V gene TRBV5-1 combines with J gene TRBJ1-2; D is possibly TRBD1 (5 bases). Germline assignment: CDR1 SGHRS and CDR2 YFSETQ. The ends were cut back, 0 bases at V and 0 bases at J, with 12 bases in the middle. CDR3 length: 16 residues. CDR3 protein: CASSLVRQRANYGYTF. CDR3 nucleotides: TGCGCCAGCAGCTTGGTGCGACAGCGAGCTAACTATGGCTACACCTTC.